These 7 T cell receptor beta chains share one sample of origin, sequenced in a study of T cell repertoires in cytomegalovirus infection. TCRdb fed the reads into MiXCR, producing one record per CDR3 protein. Here the sample spans around 450,000 distinct CDR3 sequences, 10% to 12% being singletons. Sequencing was done on a sample of PBMCs. These receptors were taken from a human donor in good health (CMV status not recorded). Some clones in this sample may be carry-over from other donors' samples.

The chain links TRBV29-1 to TRBJ2-7; D ambiguous. Deletions cut 4 bases from V and 6 bases from J, with 10 bases between. Germline V gene lookup returns CDR1 SQVTM and CDR2 ANQGSEA. The CDR3 covers 11 residues. CDR3 protein: CSVAAGVEQYF. Written as DNA, the CDR3 is TGCAGCGTTGCTGCTGGGGTCGAGCAGTACTTC.

This clonotype was found many times. For the CDR3, the DNA is TGTGCCAGCAGCTTAGGGGGCCTTAATTCACCCCTCCACTTT. Residues: CASSLGGLNSPLHF. V and J are TRBV7-3 and TRBJ1-6, with D perhaps matching TRBD1 (6 bases). Germline V CDR1 and CDR2: SGHTA, FQGTGA. This CDR3 has 14 residues. V gave up 2 bases and J gave up 6 bases, with 8 bases separating them.

This clonotype was detected a few times. The genes are TRBV2 and TRBJ1-6; 10 bases align to TRBD1. The CDR3 covers 16 residues. Germline V lookup: CDR1 SNHLY, CDR2 FYNNEI. Losses at the gene ends were 4 bases for V and 10 bases for J; bases not matched to a gene: 10. The CDR3 DNA is TGTGCCAGCAGTGGACAGGGGGCCTTTCTGGGGTCACCCCTCCACTTT. Translating it yields CASSGQGAFLGSPLHF.

The chain links TRBV13 to TRBJ2-1; D ambiguous. The CDR3 has 15 residues. V lost 2 bases, J lost 5 bases, and 13 bases lay in between. Germline lookup yields CDR1 PRHDT and CDR2 FYEKMQ (reference sequence). The CDR3 DNA sequence: TGTGCCAGCAGCTTACGCGTAATACGCCACAATGAGCAGTTCTTC. This translates into CASSLRVIRHNEQFF.

This clonotype was seen many times. This sequence joins TRBV12-3 or TRBV12-4 and TRBJ2-1; D perhaps matches TRBD1 (6 bases). The CDR3 is made up of 14 amino acids. The germline V and J ends were trimmed by 5 bases and 4 bases, with 12 bases remaining between them. The CDR3 is CASSPRGHYNEQFF. The CDR3 region has the DNA TGTGCCAGCAGTCCCAGGGGACATTACAATGAGCAGTTCTTC.

This clonotype was picked up many times. This chain uses TRBV29-1 with TRBJ1-1, with TRBD1 matching over 8 bases. Germline V gives CDR1 SQVTM, CDR2 ANQGSEA. V lost 4 bases, J lost 3 bases, and 4 bases stayed unmatched. The length of the CDR3 is 13 residues. The CDR3 region is CSVGRGLDTEAFF. CDR3 DNA sequence: TGCAGCGTTGGCAGGGGGCTTGACACTGAAGCTTTCTTT.

This clonotype was seen more than once but under ten times. This sequence joins TRBV29-1 and TRBJ1-2, with D perhaps TRBD1 (6 bases). Trimming took off 7 bases at V and 2 bases at J, with 17 bases between the two ends. Looked up from germline, CDR1 is SQVTM and CDR2 is ANQGSEA. This CDR3 is 14 amino acids long. The CDR3 is CSASRDTQNYGYTF. In DNA form, the CDR3 reads TGCAGCGCTTCCAGGGACACACAAAACTATGGCTACACCTTC.